This T cell receptor (beta chain) is from a study of CD4+ T cells in melanoma. Points from the study as a whole: Neoantigen-specific CD4+ T cells in melanoma reportedly had diverse differentiation states.

Here immunoSEQ multiplex PCR was the method, and the copy in TCRdb shows in-frame clones only, minus some. The data hold over 100,000 clones, with about 90% observed a single time. Trimming cost V 7 bases and J 0 bases, with 9 bases left between them. The CDR3 length is 14 residues. Germline V gene data show CDR1 as SEHNR and CDR2 as FQNEAQ (reference sequence). A word on this clone: Its antigen is undetermined.

Sample: peripheral blood. The chain is built from TRBV7-9 and TRBJ1-4; D is unresolved. The clonotype was recovered from a human donor with melanoma. In DNA form, the CDR3 reads TGTGCCAGCAAACACGGGGCAACTAATGAAAAACTGTTTTTT. Protein: CASKHGATNEKLFF.